The 16 T cell receptor beta chains presented below share a single source sample, sequenced in a study of Ad26.COV2.S vaccination and SARS-CoV-2 variants. Treatment: around 19 received Ad26.COV2.S at low or high dose, single or two shots; about 5 received placebo; per-sample allocation not given. Vaccine and placebo recipients were sampled on day 63 after the first injection. Sequencing used immunoSEQ multiplex PCR; TCRdb keeps in-frame clones, though not all of them. The table lists 380,000 or so clones, approximately 86% of them singletons. This specimen consisted of peripheral blood, obtained in a trial of Ad26.COV2.S vaccine versus placebo. Source of these receptors: a person between 18 and 60 years old who received the Ad26.COV2.S COVID-19 vaccine or a placebo.

With regard to this clone: Other DNA variants within this sample encode the same CDR3. This chain joins TRBV27 and TRBJ2-2; unclear D gene. The V gene's germline CDR1 is MNHEY and CDR2 SMNVEV (reference sequence). V was shortened by 1 base and J by 5 bases, with 5 bases between the two germline ends. CDR3 size: 13 residues. The CDR3 DNA reads TGTGCCAGCAGTTTATTGGGGACCGGGGAGCTGTTTTTT. It translates to CASSLLGTGELFF.

J is TRBJ2-2 and V is TRBV27; possible D gene TRBD2, 5 bases. The CDR3 length is 15 residues. With 6 bases removed from V and 5 bases from J, the gap between germline ends came to 16 bases. The germline V gene has CDR1 MNHEY and CDR2 SMNVEV (reference sequence). CDR3 DNA sequence: TGTGCCAGCAGAATGACGGAGGCCCCTACCGGGGAGCTGTTTTTT. It encodes CASRMTEAPTGELFF.

This chain connects TRBV28 to TRBJ2-2, with 8 bases lining up with TRBD1. The CDR3 has 16 residues. V gave up 2 bases and J gave up 4 bases; unmatched junction bases: 6. CDR1 is MDHEN, CDR2 SYDVKM, per germline. Written as DNA, the CDR3 is TGTGCCAGCAGTTTAGGCAGGGGGCTTGGCACCGGGGAGCTGTTTTTT. Translation: CASSLGRGLGTGELFF.

The V and J genes are TRBV7-3 and TRBJ2-1; TRBD1 agrees at 8 bases. The length of the CDR3 is 15 residues. Trimming removed 5 bases from V and 6 bases from J; junction bases left unmatched: 9. Germline V gene lookup returns CDR1 SGHTA and CDR2 FQGTGA. The CDR3: CASSAAGGSGNEQFF. The CDR3 DNA is TGTGCCAGCAGCGCTGCAGGGGGCTCTGGCAATGAGCAGTTCTTC. Full variable domain (rest looked up from reference TRBV7-3 and TRBJ2-1): GAGVSQTPSNKVTEKGKYVELRCDPISGHTALYWYRQSLGQGPEFLIYFQGTGAADDSGLPNDRFFAVRPEGSVSTLKIQRTERGDSAVYLCASSAAGGSGNEQFFGPGTRLTVL.

CDR3: CASSLSGGTFHYEQYF. CDR3 bases: TGTGCCAGCAGCTTGTCGGGCGGGACCTTCCACTACGAGCAGTACTTC. The V gene is TRBV5-6, the J gene TRBJ2-7, with D perhaps TRBD2 (6 bases). This CDR3 has 16 amino acids. Trimming pared 1 base from V and 3 bases from J, leaving 17 bases between. Germline V lookup: CDR1 SGHDT, CDR2 YYEEEE.

The V and J genes are TRBV5-6 and TRBJ2-3, with 10 bases identical to TRBD2. There are 17 residues in the CDR3. With 0 bases clipped from V and 5 bases from J, the junction kept 9 bases outside the gene matches. Germline-derived CDR1 and CDR2 are SGHDT and YYEEEE. CDR3 sequence: CASSLGLAGDGGDTQYF. CDR3 nucleotides: TGTGCCAGCAGCTTGGGGCTAGCGGGAGATGGGGGAGATACGCAGTATTTT.

CDR3 in DNA: TGTGCCAGCAGTGTGTCCGAAACTGGGACCCAGTACTTC. This translates into CASSVSETGTQYF. The genes are TRBV2 and TRBJ2-5; D gene ambiguous. V dropped 4 bases and J dropped 7 bases, with 13 bases sitting between them. CDR3 length equals 13 residues. Per the germline V gene, CDR1 is SNHLY and CDR2 is FYNNEI.

The rearrangement links TRBV27 to TRBJ2-7; D is undetermined. This CDR3 has 13 amino acids. The V and J ends lost 6 bases and 2 bases respectively, with 11 bases between them. Looked up from germline, CDR1 is MNHEY and CDR2 is SMNVEV (reference sequence). The CDR3 reads CASRTSAPYEQYF. In nucleotides, the CDR3 is TGTGCCAGCAGGACTTCCGCCCCCTACGAGCAGTACTTC.

The J gene is TRBJ1-1, the V gene TRBV7-9, with 8 bases lining up with TRBD1. CDR3 length: 14 residues. V dropped 5 bases and J dropped 5; count of bases not matched to a gene: 7. Germline CDR1 SEHNR, CDR2 FQNEAQ (reference sequence). CDR3 DNA sequence: TGTGCCAGCAGCCCCCGGACAGGGAGGACTGAAGCTTTCTTT. This gives the protein CASSPRTGRTEAFF. Full variable domain (outside the CDR3, taken from reference TRBV7-9 and TRBJ1-1): DTGVSQNPRHKITKRGQNVTFRCDPISEHNRLYWYRQTLGQGPEFLTYFQNEAQLEKSRLLSDRFSAERPKGSFSTLEIQRTEQGDSAMYLCASSPRTGRTEAFFGQGTRLTVV.

The genes are TRBV7-9 and TRBJ2-7; D is perhaps TRBD2 (6 bases). This CDR3 has 13 residues. V shed 6 bases and J shed 4 bases, with 13 bases lying between them. In germline, CDR1 is SEHNR, CDR2 FQNEAQ (reference sequence). DNA for the CDR3: TGTGCCAGCAGTCCCACGGGGGTGTACGAGCAGTACTTC. Translating it yields CASSPTGVYEQYF. Full variable domain (missing parts from reference TRBV7-9 and TRBJ2-7): DTGVSQNPRHKITKRGQNVTFRCDPISEHNRLYWYRQTLGQGPEFLTYFQNEAQLEKSRLLSDRFSAERPKGSFSTLEIQRTEQGDSAMYLCASSPTGVYEQYFGPGTRLTVT.

J is TRBJ1-1 and V is TRBV19, with 7 nucleotides matching TRBD1. CDR3 size: 15 residues. J was trimmed by 0 bases and V by 4 bases; bases with no gene match: 5. CDR1 LNHDA and CDR2 SQIVND come from the germline V gene (reference sequence). The CDR3 protein is CASSTYRGMNTEAFF. In DNA form, the CDR3 reads TGTGCCAGTAGTACCTACAGGGGAATGAACACTGAAGCTTTCTTT.

The chain recombines TRBV19 with TRBJ1-3; TRBD1 matches 10 bases. Germline V gene lookup returns CDR1 LNHDA and CDR2 SQIVND (reference sequence). This CDR3 has 18 residues. The trim removed 2 bases at V and 0 bases at J, leaving 7 bases unmatched. The CDR3 loop is CASSITGTGVLSGNTIYF. CDR3 bases: TGTGCCAGTAGTATAACCGGGACAGGGGTCCTCTCTGGAAACACCATATATTTT.

This chain uses TRBV5-1 with TRBJ2-7; no reliable D call. This CDR3 is built from 14 residues. CDR1 and CDR2 from the germline V gene are SGHRS and YFSETQ. V was shortened by 3 bases and J by 2 bases, with 12 bases between the two germline ends. The CDR3 coding sequence is TGCGCCAGCAGCTCGGGCCCAACTACCTACGAGCAGTACTTC. Encoded protein: CASSSGPTTYEQYF.

The chain joins TRBV6-1 to TRBJ1-1; possible D gene TRBD1, 6 bases. CDR1 is MNHNS, CDR2 SASEGT, per germline. The CDR3 totals 14 residues. Trimming cost V 5 bases and J 2 bases, with 12 bases left between them. CDR3 DNA sequence: TGTGCCAGCAGTCCTTCGGGACATAACACTGAAGCTTTCTTT. This codes for CASSPSGHNTEAFF.

The chain carries TRBV28 and TRBJ1-5; 10 bases are a match to TRBD1. The CDR3 totals 18 residues. V lost 4 bases and J lost 0; bases outside the gene matches: 9. The V gene's germline CDR1 is MDHEN and CDR2 SYDVKM. The CDR3 sequence: CASSSGQGGGSSNQPQHF. CDR3 DNA: TGTGCCAGCAGTTCAGGACAGGGGGGAGGGAGTAGCAATCAGCCCCAGCATTTT. The whole variable domain, filled in from reference TRBV28 and TRBJ1-5, reads DVKVTQSSRYLVKRTGEKVFLECVQDMDHENMFWYRQDPGLGLRLIYFSYDVKMKEKGDIPEGYSVSREKKERFSLILESASTNQTSMYLCASSSGQGGGSSNQPQHFGDGTRLSIL.

The V call is TRBV7-2, the J call TRBJ1-2; possible D gene TRBD1, 5 bases. The V gene's germline CDR1 is SGHTA and CDR2 FQGNSA. V lost 5 bases, J lost 8 bases, and 18 bases lay in between. This CDR3 region has 14 residues. CDR3 in amino acids: CASSPLGPLKGYTF. CDR3 bases: TGTGCCAGCAGCCCCTTGGGACCGCTTAAAGGCTACACCTTC. Based on the CDR3 plus reference TRBV7-2 and TRBJ1-2, the full variable domain is GAGVSQSPSNKVTEKGKDVELRCDPISGHTALYWYRQSLGQGLEFLIYFQGNSAPDKSGLPSDRFSAERTGGSVSTLTIQRTQQEDSAVYLCASSPLGPLKGYTFGSGTRLTVV.